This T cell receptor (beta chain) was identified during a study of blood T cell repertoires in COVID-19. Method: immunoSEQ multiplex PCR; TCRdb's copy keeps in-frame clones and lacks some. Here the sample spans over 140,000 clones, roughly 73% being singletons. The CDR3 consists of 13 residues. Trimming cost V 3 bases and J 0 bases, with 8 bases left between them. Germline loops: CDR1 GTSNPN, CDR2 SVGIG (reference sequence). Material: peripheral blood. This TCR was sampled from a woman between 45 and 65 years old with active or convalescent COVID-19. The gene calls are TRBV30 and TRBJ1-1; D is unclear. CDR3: CAWSKAVNTEAFF. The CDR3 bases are TGTGCCTGGAGCAAAGCGGTGAACACTGAAGCTTTCTTT.